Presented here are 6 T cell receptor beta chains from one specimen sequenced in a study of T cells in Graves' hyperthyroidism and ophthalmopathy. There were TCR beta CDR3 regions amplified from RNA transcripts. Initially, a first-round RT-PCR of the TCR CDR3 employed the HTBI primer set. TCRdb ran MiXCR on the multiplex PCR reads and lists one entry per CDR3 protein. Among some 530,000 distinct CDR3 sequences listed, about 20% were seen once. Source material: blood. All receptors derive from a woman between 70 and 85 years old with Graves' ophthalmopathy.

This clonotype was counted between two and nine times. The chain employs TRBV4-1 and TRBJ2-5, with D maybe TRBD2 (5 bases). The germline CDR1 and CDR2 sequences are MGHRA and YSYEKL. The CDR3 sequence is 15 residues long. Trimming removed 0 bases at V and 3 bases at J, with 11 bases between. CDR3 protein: CASSQDYNGEETQYF. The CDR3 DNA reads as TGCGCCAGCAGCCAAGACTACAACGGGGAAGAGACCCAGTACTTC.

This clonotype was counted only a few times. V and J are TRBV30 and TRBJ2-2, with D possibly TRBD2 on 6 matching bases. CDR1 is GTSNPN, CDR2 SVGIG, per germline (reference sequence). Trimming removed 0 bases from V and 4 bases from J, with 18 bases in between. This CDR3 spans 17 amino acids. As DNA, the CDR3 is TGTGCCTGGAGTGTACCCGTTTTGCCGACTAGCACCGGGGAGCTGTTTTTT. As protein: CAWSVPVLPTSTGELFF.

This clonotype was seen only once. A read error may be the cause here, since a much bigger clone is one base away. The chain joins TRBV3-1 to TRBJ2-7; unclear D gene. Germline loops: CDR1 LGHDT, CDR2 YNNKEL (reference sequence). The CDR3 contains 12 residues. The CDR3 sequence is CVSSQGPYEQYF. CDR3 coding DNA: TGTGTCAGCAGCCAAGGGCCGTACGAGCAGTACTTC.

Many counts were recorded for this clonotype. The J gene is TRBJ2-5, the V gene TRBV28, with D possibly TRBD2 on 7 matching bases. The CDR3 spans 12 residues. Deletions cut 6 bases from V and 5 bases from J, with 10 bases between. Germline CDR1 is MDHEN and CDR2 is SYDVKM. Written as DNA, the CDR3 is TGTGCCAGCAGACGGGGGGCTGAGACCCAGTACTTC. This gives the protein CASRRGAETQYF.

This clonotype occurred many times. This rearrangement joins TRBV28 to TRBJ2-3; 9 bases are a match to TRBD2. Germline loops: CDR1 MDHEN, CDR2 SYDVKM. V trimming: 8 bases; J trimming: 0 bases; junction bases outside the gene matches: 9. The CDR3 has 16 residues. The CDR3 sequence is CASPPGAGGSTDTQYF. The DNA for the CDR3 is TGTGCCAGCCCCCCCGGAGCGGGAGGAAGCACAGATACGCAGTATTTT. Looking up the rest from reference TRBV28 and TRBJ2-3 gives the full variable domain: DVKVTQSSRYLVKRTGEKVFLECVQDMDHENMFWYRQDPGLGLRLIYFSYDVKMKEKGDIPEGYSVSREKKERFSLILESASTNQTSMYLCASPPGAGGSTDTQYFGPGTRLTVL.

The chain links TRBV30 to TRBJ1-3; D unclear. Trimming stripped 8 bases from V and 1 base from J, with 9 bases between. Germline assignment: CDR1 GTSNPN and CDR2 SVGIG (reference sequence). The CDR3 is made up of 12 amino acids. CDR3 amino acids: CARQVSGNTIYF. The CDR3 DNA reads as TGTGCCCGGCAGGTGTCTGGAAACACCATATATTTT.